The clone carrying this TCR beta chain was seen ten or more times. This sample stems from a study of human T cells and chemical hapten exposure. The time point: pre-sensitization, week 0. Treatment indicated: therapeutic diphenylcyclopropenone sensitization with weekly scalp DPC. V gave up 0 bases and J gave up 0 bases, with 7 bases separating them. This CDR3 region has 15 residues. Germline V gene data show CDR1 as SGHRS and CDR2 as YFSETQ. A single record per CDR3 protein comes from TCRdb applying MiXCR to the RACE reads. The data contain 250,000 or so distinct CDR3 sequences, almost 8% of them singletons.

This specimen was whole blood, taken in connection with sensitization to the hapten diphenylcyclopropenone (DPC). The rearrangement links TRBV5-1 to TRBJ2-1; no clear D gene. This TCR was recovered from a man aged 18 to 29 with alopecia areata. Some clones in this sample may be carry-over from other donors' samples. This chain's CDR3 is CASSLADTSYNEQFF. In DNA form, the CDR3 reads TGCGCCAGCAGCTTGGCCGACACCTCCTACAATGAGCAGTTCTTC.